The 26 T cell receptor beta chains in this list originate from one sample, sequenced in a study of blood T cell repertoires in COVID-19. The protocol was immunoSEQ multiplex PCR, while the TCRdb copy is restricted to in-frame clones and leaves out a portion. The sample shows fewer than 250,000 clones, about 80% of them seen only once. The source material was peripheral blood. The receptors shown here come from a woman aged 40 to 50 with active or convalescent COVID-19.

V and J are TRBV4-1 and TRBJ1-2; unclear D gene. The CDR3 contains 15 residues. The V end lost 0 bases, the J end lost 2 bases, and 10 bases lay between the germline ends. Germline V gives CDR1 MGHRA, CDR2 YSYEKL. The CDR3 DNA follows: TGCGCCAGCAGCCAAGATATCGCGGGGAACTATGGCTACACCTTC. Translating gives CASSQDIAGNYGYTF.

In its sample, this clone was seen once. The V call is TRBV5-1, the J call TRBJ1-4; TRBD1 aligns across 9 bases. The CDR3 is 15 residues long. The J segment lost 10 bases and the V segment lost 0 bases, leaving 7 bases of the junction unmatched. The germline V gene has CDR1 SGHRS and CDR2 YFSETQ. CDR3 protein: CASSLEQDRGTKLFF. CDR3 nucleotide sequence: TGCGCCAGCAGCTTGGAGCAAGACAGGGGGACAAAACTGTTTTTT.

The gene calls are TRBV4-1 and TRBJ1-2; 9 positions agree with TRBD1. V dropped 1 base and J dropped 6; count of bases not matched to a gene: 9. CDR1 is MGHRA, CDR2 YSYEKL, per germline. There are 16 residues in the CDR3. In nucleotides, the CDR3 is TGCGCCAGCAGCCAAGGCACGACAGGGGGACAGAATGGCTACACCTTC. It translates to CASSQGTTGGQNGYTF.

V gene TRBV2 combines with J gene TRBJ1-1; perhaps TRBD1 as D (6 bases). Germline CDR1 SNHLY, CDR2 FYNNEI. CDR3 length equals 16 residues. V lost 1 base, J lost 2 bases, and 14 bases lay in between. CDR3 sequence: CASSEGQVLVNTEAFF. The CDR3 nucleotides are TGTGCCAGCAGTGAAGGACAGGTTCTGGTAAACACTGAAGCTTTCTTT.

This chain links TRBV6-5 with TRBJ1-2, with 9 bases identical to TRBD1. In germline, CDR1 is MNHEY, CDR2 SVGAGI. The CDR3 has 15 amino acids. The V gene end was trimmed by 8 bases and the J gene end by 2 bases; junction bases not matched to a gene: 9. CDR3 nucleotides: TGTGCCAGCTGCTCCGGGACAGGGATGAACTATGGCTACACCTTC. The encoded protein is CASCSGTGMNYGYTF.

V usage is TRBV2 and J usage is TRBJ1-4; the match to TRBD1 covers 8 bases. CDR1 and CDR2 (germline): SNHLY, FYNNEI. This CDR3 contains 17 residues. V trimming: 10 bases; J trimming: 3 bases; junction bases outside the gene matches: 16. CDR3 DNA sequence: TGTGCCAATCAACGGGGGATTTCGGACAGGGCTAATGAAAAACTGTTTTTT. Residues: CANQRGISDRANEKLFF.

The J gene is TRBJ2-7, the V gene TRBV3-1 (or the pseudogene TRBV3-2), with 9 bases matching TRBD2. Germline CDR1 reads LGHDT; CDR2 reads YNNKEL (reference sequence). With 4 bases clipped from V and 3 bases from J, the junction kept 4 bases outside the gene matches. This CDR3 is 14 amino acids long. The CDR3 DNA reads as TGTGCCAGCAGCCGGGTACTAGCGGGCTACGAGCAGTACTTC. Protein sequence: CASSRVLAGYEQYF.

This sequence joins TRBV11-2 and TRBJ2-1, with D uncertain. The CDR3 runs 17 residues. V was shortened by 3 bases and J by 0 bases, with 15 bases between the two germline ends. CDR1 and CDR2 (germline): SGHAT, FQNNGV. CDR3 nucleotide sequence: TGTGCCAGCAGCTTCTACTTTCACTTTGACTCCTACAATGAGCAGTTCTTC. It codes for CASSFYFHFDSYNEQFF.

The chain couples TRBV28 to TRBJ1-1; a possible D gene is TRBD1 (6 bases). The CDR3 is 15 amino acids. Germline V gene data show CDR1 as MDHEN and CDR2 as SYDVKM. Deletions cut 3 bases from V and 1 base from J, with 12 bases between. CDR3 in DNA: TGTGCCAGCAGTTTTGGGGGCCCGGCGAACACTGAAGCTTTCTTT. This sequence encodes CASSFGGPANTEAFF.

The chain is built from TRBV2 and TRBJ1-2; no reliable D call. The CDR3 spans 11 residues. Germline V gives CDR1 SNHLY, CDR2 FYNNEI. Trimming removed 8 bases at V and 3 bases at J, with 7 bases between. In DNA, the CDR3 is TGTGCCAGCTCGAGGGACTATGGCTACACCTTC. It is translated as CASSRDYGYTF.

The CDR3, as DNA: TGTGCCAGCAGCCTCCTTGGCCGGGAGCTGTTTTTT. This gives the protein CASSLLGRELFF. The chain employs TRBV7-9 and TRBJ2-2; D uncertain. The V end was cut by 5 bases, the J end by 9 bases, with 10 bases between. Germline CDR1 and CDR2: SEHNR and FQNEAQ (reference sequence). CDR3 length: 12 amino acids.

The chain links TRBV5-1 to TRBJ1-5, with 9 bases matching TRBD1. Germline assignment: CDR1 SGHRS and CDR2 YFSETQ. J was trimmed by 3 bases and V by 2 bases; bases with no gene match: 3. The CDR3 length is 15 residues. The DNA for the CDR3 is TGCGCCAGCAGCTTACAGGGGGCTCCCAATCAGCCCCAGCATTTT. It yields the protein CASSLQGAPNQPQHF.

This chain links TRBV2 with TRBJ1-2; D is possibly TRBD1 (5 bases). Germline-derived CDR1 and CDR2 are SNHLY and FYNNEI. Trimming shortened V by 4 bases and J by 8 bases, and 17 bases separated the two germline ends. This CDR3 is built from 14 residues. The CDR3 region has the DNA TGTGCCAGCAGTGTTGGCGGGGCCATGGAAGGCTACACCTTC. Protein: CASSVGGAMEGYTF.

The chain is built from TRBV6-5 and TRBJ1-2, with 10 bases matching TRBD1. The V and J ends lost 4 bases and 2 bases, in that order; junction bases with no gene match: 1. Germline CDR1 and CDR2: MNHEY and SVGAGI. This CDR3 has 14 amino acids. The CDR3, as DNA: TGTGCCAGCAGTTCGGGACAGGGGAACTATGGCTACACCTTC. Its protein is CASSSGQGNYGYTF.

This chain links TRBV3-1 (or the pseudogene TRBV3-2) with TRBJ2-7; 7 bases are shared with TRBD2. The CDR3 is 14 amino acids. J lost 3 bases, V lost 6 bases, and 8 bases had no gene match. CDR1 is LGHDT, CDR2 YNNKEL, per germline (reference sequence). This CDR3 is CASRPLGTNYEQYF. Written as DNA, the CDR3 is TGTGCCAGCAGGCCCCTAGGGACTAACTACGAGCAGTACTTC.

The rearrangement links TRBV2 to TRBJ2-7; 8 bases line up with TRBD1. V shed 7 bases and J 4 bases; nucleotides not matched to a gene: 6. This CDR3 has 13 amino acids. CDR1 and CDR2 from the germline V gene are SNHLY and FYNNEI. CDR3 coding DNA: TGTGCCAGCACTACGCAGGGGGCTTACGAGCAGTACTTC. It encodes CASTTQGAYEQYF.

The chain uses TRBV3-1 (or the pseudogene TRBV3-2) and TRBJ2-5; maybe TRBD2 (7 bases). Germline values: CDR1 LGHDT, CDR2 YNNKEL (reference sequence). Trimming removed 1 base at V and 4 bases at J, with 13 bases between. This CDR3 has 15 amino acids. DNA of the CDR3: TGTGCCAGCAGCCAAGGAGGGGGGGCCGGAGAGACCCAGTACTTC. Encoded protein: CASSQGGGAGETQYF.

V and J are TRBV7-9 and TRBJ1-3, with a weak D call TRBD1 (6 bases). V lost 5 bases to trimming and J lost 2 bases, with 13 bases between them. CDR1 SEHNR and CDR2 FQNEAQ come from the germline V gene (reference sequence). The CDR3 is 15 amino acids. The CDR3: CASSKGTQAGNTIYF. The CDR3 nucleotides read TGTGCCAGCAGCAAAGGGACACAAGCTGGAAACACCATATATTTT.

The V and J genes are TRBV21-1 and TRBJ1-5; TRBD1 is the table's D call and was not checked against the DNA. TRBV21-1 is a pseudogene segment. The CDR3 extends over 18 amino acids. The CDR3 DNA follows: TGTGCCAGCAGCACAGAGGCGACAGGGAAATATAGCAATCAGCCCCAGCATTTT. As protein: CASSTEATGKYSNQPQHF.

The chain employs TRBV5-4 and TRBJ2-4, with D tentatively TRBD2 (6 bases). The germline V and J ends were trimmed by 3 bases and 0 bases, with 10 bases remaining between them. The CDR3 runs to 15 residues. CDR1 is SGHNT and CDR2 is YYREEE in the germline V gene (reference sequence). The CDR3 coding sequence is TGTGCCAGCAGCTCCTCGCGGGAAGCCAAAAACATTCAGTACTTC. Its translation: CASSSSREAKNIQYF.

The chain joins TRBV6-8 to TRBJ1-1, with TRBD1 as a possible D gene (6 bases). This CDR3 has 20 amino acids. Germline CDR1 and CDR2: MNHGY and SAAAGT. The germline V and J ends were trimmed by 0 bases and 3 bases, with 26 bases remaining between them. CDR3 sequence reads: CASSYSRPFIRNREYTEAFF. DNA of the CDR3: TGTGCCAGCAGTTACTCGAGACCCTTTATCCGAAACAGGGAATACACTGAAGCTTTCTTT.

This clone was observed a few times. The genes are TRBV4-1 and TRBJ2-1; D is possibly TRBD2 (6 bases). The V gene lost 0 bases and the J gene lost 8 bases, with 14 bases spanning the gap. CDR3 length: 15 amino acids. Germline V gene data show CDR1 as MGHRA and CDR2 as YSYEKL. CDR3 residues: CASSQDTTGVYEQFF. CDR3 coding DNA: TGCGCCAGCAGCCAAGATACGACGGGAGTTTATGAGCAGTTCTTC.

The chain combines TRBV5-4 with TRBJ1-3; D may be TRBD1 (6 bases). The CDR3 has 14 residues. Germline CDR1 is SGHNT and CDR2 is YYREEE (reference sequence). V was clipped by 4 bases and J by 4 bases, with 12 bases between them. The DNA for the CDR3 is TGTGCCAGCAGCCAAAGGACAGAGGGAAACACCATATATTTT. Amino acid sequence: CASSQRTEGNTIYF.

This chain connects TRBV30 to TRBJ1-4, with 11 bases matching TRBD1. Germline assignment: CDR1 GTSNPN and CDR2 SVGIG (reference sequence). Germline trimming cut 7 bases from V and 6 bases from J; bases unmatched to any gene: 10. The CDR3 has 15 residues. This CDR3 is CASYPGQGDYEKLFF. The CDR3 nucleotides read TGTGCCTCATACCCGGGACAGGGGGATTATGAAAAACTGTTTTTT.

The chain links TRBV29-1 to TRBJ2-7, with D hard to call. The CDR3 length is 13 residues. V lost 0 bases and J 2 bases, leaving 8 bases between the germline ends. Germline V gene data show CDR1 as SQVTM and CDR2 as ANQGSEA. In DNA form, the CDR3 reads TGCAGCGTTGAAGAGACGGGTACCTACGAGCAGTACTTC. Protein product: CSVEETGTYEQYF.

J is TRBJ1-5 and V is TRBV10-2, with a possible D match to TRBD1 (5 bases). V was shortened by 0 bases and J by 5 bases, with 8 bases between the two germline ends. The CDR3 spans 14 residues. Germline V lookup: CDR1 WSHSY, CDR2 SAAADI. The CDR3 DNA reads TGCGCCAGCAGTGAGTCGGCAGGGTATCAGCCCCAGCATTTT. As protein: CASSESAGYQPQHF.